The 9 T cell receptor beta chains reported below all come from one sample, sequenced in a study of response to subunit inactivated influenza vaccine. TCRdb fed the RT-PCR reads into MiXCR, producing one record per CDR3 protein. The sample shows about 500,000 distinct CDR3 sequences, 15% to 20% of them seen only once. Sequenced here: CD4+ T cells sorted from PBMCs, sampled 23 to 25 months after vaccination. The receptors here all came from a man aged 45 to 70 who received an inactivated influenza vaccine.

The genes are TRBV5-1 and TRBJ1-6; D gene unclear. Deletions cut 0 bases from V and 9 bases from J, with 13 bases between. CDR3 size: 15 residues. The germline V gene encodes CDR1 SGHRS and CDR2 YFSETQ. Here the CDR3 reads CASSLEVLGGSPLHF. The DNA of the CDR3 is TGCGCCAGCAGCTTGGAGGTCCTGGGCGGTTCACCCCTCCACTTT.

A note on this clonotype: Mismatch with germline at one junction end may stem from a read error. The V call is TRBV6-2 or TRBV6-3, the J call TRBJ2-1, with D hard to call. Germline lookup yields CDR1 MNHEY and CDR2 SVGEGT. CDR3 length: 12 residues. Here the CDR3 DNA reads TGTGCCAGCAGCCCATACTACGATGAGCAGTTCTTC. It yields the protein CASSPYYDEQFF.

Comments on this clonotype: The junction departs from the called germline gene at one end, perhaps through a read error. This sequence joins TRBV28 and TRBJ2-7; tentatively, D is TRBD1 (6 bases). Looked up from germline, CDR1 is MDHEN and CDR2 is SYDVKM. The CDR3 is 14 residues long. The DNA for the CDR3 is TGTGCCAGCAGTTTAATTGGGGGCTCCAACGAGCAGTACTTC. Its protein is CASSLIGGSNEQYF.

The J gene is TRBJ1-1, the V gene TRBV29-1; D is unresolved. V was clipped by 3 bases and J by 11 bases, with 7 bases between them. The CDR3 has 9 amino acids. Per germline, CDR1 SQVTM and CDR2 ANQGSEA. The CDR3, as DNA: TGCAGCGTTGAGAGGGAGGCTTTCTTT. This encodes CSVEREAFF.

The rearrangement links TRBV6-1 to TRBJ2-3; perhaps TRBD2 as D (5 bases). Per germline, CDR1 MNHNS and CDR2 SASEGT. The V end was cut by 6 bases, the J end by 4 bases, with 14 bases between. The CDR3 contains 14 residues. CDR3 bases: TGTGCCAGCAGCTCAATCCCCGGGGCAGATACGCAGTATTTT. Translation gives CASSSIPGADTQYF.

There are a few counts of this clonotype. The V gene is TRBV5-1, the J gene TRBJ2-1; TRBD1 matches 9 bases. CDR3 size: 14 residues. CDR1 and CDR2 (germline): SGHRS, YFSETQ. Losses at the gene ends were 6 bases for V and 5 bases for J; bases not matched to a gene: 6. The CDR3 nucleotides read TGCGCCAGCACCCGGGACAGGGCAGACAATGAGCAGTTCTTC. Protein product: CASTRDRADNEQFF. The full variable domain, with the rest looked up from reference TRBV5-1 and TRBJ2-1, is KAGVTQTPRYLIKTRGQQVTLSCSPISGHRSVSWYQQTPGQGLQFLFEYFSETQRNKGNFPGRFSGRQFSNSRSEMNVSTLELGDSALYLCASTRDRADNEQFFGPGTRLTVL.

CDR3 sequence: CSARYTWGGSPLHF. The CDR3 DNA is TGCAGTGCTAGGTATACATGGGGCGGTTCACCCCTCCACTTT. V is TRBV20-1 and J is TRBJ1-6, with D possibly being TRBD1 (5 bases). CDR1 is DFQATT and CDR2 is SNEGSKA in the germline V gene (reference sequence). The germline V and J ends were trimmed by 3 bases and 9 bases, with 15 bases remaining between them. The CDR3 sequence is 14 residues long.

The chain links TRBV10-3 to TRBJ2-1; the match to TRBD2 covers 7 bases. Germline CDR1 reads ENHRY; CDR2 reads SYGVKD. V trimming: 3 bases; J trimming: 0 bases; junction bases outside the gene matches: 8. The CDR3 totals 17 residues. In DNA, the CDR3 is TGTGCCATCAGTGAAGGGAGGGCGGGATTCTCCTACAATGAGCAGTTCTTC. This codes for CAISEGRAGFSYNEQFF.

This clonotype was observed many times. The rearrangement uses TRBV9 and TRBJ2-7; 9 nucleotides match TRBD1. The CDR3 runs to 14 residues. With V trimmed by 4 bases and J by 2 bases, 4 bases remained unmatched. Germline CDR1 SGDLS, CDR2 YYNGEE. The CDR3 sequence: CASSPRTGAYEQYF. The DNA for the CDR3 is TGTGCCAGCAGCCCACGGACAGGGGCCTACGAGCAGTACTTC. The full variable domain, completed using reference TRBV9 and TRBJ2-7, is DSGVTQTPKHLITATGQRVTLRCSPRSGDLSVYWYQQSLDQGLQFLIQYYNGEERAKGNILERFSAQQFPDLHSELNLSSLELGDSALYFCASSPRTGAYEQYFGPGTRLTVT.